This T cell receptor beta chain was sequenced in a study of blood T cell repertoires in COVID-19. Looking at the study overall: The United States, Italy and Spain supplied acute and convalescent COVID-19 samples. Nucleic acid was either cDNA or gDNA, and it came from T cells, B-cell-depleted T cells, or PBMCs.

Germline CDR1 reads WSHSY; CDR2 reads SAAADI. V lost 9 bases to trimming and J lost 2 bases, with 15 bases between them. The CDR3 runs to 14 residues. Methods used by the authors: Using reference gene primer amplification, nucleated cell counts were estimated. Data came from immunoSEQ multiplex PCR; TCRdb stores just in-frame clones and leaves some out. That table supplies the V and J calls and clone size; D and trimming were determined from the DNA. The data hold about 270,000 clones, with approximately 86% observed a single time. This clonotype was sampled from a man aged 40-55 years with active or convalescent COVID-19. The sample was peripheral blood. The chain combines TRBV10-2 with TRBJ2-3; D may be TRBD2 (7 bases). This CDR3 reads CARASGGPTDTQYF. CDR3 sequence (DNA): TGCGCCAGGGCCTCCGGGGGGCCCACAGATACGCAGTATTTT.